This T cell receptor (beta chain) was recorded in a study of OX40 agonist ivuxolimab in advanced cancers. Turning to the study itself: Eligibility rules accepted prior anti-PD-1, anti-PD-L1 or anti-CTLA-4 therapy, and roughly 42% had some.

Profiled with immunoSEQ multiplex PCR; TCRdb holds only in-frame clones, not every one. The table shows about 52,000 clones, with approximately 86% occurring only once. CDR1 and CDR2 from the germline V gene are MNHEY and SMNVEV (reference sequence). V lost 2 bases and J 2 bases, leaving 12 bases between the germline ends. CDR3 size: 15 residues. The receptor was isolated from an adult with an advanced solid tumor such as melanoma, head and neck, liver or kidney cancer. This rearrangement joins TRBV27 to TRBJ1-2; the D gene is possibly TRBD1 (5 bases). The sequencing here drew on CD4+ or CD8+ T cells sorted from blood, taken in a trial of the OX40 agonist ivuxolimab. The CDR3 region has the DNA TGTGCCAGCAGTTTAGAGGGGACTTTGAACTATGGCTACACCTTC. This encodes CASSLEGTLNYGYTF.